The 29 T cell receptor beta chains below all came from one sample that was sequenced in a study of blood T cells in healthy people across ages. A second PCR, run for roughly 7 to 11 cycles, used a sample-barcoded 5' primer plus a J-beta primer mix. TCRdb re-called the 5' RACE reads through MiXCR, storing one row per CDR3 protein. This sample has approximately 760,000 distinct CDR3 sequences; about 25% occur once, and the top ten carry 9.4%. These same data were also listed under a study on T cells of mothers and their children.

The specimen was blood. Receptors were obtained from a boy aged 5-17 years in good health.

This chain connects TRBV11-2 to TRBJ2-7, with D possibly being TRBD1 (6 bases). CDR1 is SGHAT, CDR2 FQNNGV, per germline. The CDR3 is 14 residues long. V shed 3 bases and J shed 0 bases, with 9 bases lying between them. For the CDR3, the DNA is TGTGCCAGCAGCTTTACAGGGAGCTCCTACGAGCAGTACTTC. This encodes CASSFTGSSYEQYF.

This clonotype occurred a few times. The chain employs TRBV6-5 and TRBJ2-1; D not certain. The germline gives CDR1 MNHEY, CDR2 SVGAGI. CDR3 length: 12 residues. V was clipped by 0 bases and J by 8 bases, with 5 bases between them. CDR3 DNA: TGTGCCAGCAGTTACTCAGGCGATGAGCAGTTCTTC. It specifies CASSYSGDEQFF.

This clonotype has more than one count but fewer than ten. This chain links TRBV4-2 with TRBJ2-5, with 11 nucleotides matching TRBD2. The CDR3 consists of 15 residues. V lost 3 bases and J lost 4; bases outside the gene matches: 4. CDR1 and CDR2 (germline): LGHNA, YNFKEQ. The CDR3 reads CASSQFLAGGETQYF. Here the CDR3 DNA reads TGTGCCAGCAGCCAGTTTCTAGCGGGAGGAGAGACCCAGTACTTC.

The gene calls are TRBV9 and TRBJ2-2; a weak D match, TRBD2 (5 bases). The CDR3 covers 16 residues. V lost 4 bases and J 2 bases, leaving 15 bases between the germline ends. CDR1 is SGDLS and CDR2 is YYNGEE in the germline V gene. The CDR3 here is CASSNEWLANTGELFF. The CDR3 DNA reads TGTGCCAGCAGCAACGAGTGGCTAGCCAACACCGGGGAGCTGTTTTTT.

The V and J genes are TRBV6-5 and TRBJ1-2; D is possibly TRBD1 (5 bases). Germline V gene sequence: CDR1 MNHEY, CDR2 SVGAGI. V lost 4 bases and J lost 7, with 13 bases in between. The CDR3 has 13 amino acids. The CDR3 region has the DNA TGTGCCAGCAGTTTCCAGGGTGGAGTTGGCTACACCTTC. It codes for CASSFQGGVGYTF.

This rearrangement joins TRBV11-2 to TRBJ2-3, with D perhaps matching TRBD2 (5 bases). Between the trimmed V and J ends, which lost 1 base and 2 bases, there was a span of 10 bases. Germline values: CDR1 SGHAT, CDR2 FQNNGV. The CDR3 is 15 residues long. CDR3 DNA sequence: TGTGCCAGCAGCTTAGCGGGGAGAGTCACAGATACGCAGTATTTT. This sequence encodes CASSLAGRVTDTQYF.

This clonotype was picked up a small number of times. This chain joins TRBV9 and TRBJ2-5; 8 bases are shared with TRBD2. The J call may be mistaken, given a closer DNA end match to TRBJ2-7. There are 14 residues in the CDR3. The germline CDR1 and CDR2 sequences are SGDLS and YYNGEE. CDR3 protein: CASSPGGRTYEQYF. As DNA, the CDR3 is TGTGCCAGCAGCCCGGGAGGGCGAACATACGAGCAGTACTTC.

This clonotype showed up just a few times. This sequence joins TRBV3-1 and TRBJ2-7; perhaps D is TRBD1 or TRBD2 (6 bases each). The ends were cut back, 1 base at V and 7 bases at J, with 14 bases in the middle. Germline values: CDR1 LGHDT, CDR2 YNNKEL (reference sequence). The CDR3 covers 14 residues. CDR3 residues: CASSQVSRGGEQYF. Written as DNA, the CDR3 is TGTGCCAGCAGCCAAGTATCACGAGGGGGGGAGCAGTACTTC.

This clonotype was recorded a few times. The V and J genes are TRBV12-5 and TRBJ2-5; D remains ambiguous. The J call may be faulty, since TRBJ2-1 better matches the DNA end. Germline CDR1 reads LGHNT; CDR2 reads FRNRAP. The CDR3 consists of 13 residues. The CDR3 reads CASEMAPNNEQFF. DNA for the CDR3: TGTGCTAGCGAGATGGCACCAAACAATGAGCAGTTCTTC.

The chain uses TRBV7-6 and TRBJ2-1; TRBD2 matches 7 bases. From germline, CDR1 is SGHVS and CDR2 FNYEAQ. The CDR3 length is 12 residues. V trimming: 6 bases; J trimming: 8 bases; junction bases outside the gene matches: 4. Here the CDR3 reads CASSHREDEQFF. As DNA, the CDR3 is TGTGCCAGCAGTCACCGGGAGGATGAGCAGTTCTTC.

This clonotype was observed a few times. J is TRBJ2-5 and V is TRBV5-6; maybe TRBD1 (5 bases). TRBJ2-7 explains the end of the DNA better; the J call may be wrong. CDR3 length: 12 residues. Germline lookup yields CDR1 SGHDT and CDR2 YYEEEE. The DNA for the CDR3 is TGTGCCAGCAGTTTTACAGGTACCGAGCAGTACTTC. This codes for CASSFTGTEQYF.

This chain joins TRBV28 and TRBJ2-5; the match to TRBD1 covers 7 bases. CDR1 and CDR2 (germline): MDHEN, SYDVKM. The CDR3 loop spans 16 amino acids. V lost 3 bases and J lost 2; bases outside the gene matches: 9. The CDR3 region is CASSLISGRGQETQYF. CDR3 DNA: TGTGCCAGCAGTTTGATCTCTGGCAGGGGGCAAGAGACCCAGTACTTC.

This clonotype showed up just a few times. The chain carries TRBV5-1 and TRBJ2-2, with no clear D. In germline, CDR1 is SGHRS, CDR2 YFSETQ. V shed 1 base and J shed 4 bases, with 11 bases lying between them. The CDR3 loop spans 15 amino acids. DNA for the CDR3: TGCGCCAGCAGCTTGTCGAGTCTCCTCACCGGGGAGCTGTTTTTT. This gives the protein CASSLSSLLTGELFF.

The CDR3 sequence is CASSRTGYQETQYF. CDR3 in DNA: TGTGCCAGCAGCCGGACAGGGTACCAAGAGACCCAGTACTTC. The chain couples TRBV6-5 to TRBJ2-5, with TRBD1 matching over 8 bases. Per germline, CDR1 MNHEY and CDR2 SVGAGI. There are 14 residues in the CDR3. J lost 0 bases, V lost 6 bases, and 3 bases had no gene match.

This clonotype was picked up a small number of times. The V call is TRBV27, the J call TRBJ1-4; no definite D call. The CDR3 extends over 14 amino acids. Per the germline V gene, CDR1 is MNHEY and CDR2 is SMNVEV (reference sequence). The V and J ends lost 5 bases and 8 bases respectively, with 15 bases between them. CDR3 region: CASSISLGGEKLFF. The CDR3 DNA follows: TGTGCCAGCAGTATTTCCCTAGGAGGGGAAAAACTGTTTTTT.

There are a few counts of this clonotype. The CDR3 sequence is CASSAMGLETNIQYF. The CDR3 DNA follows: TGTGCCAGCAGTGCAATGGGACTAGAAACAAACATTCAGTACTTC. The chain links TRBV28 to TRBJ2-4; 8 bases map to TRBD2. This CDR3 is 15 amino acids long. Germline lookup yields CDR1 MDHEN and CDR2 SYDVKM. The ends lost 5 bases at V and 6 bases at J; junction bases unmatched: 9. Combining the CDR3 with reference TRBV28 and TRBJ2-4 gives the whole variable domain DVKVTQSSRYLVKRTGEKVFLECVQDMDHENMFWYRQDPGLGLRLIYFSYDVKMKEKGDIPEGYSVSREKKERFSLILESASTNQTSMYLCASSAMGLETNIQYFGAGTRLSVL.

This clonotype appeared a few times. This chain joins TRBV29-1 and TRBJ1-3; D may be TRBD1 (6 bases). The CDR3 sequence is 14 residues long. Trimming removed 6 bases from V and 0 bases from J, with 12 bases in between. Per the germline V gene, CDR1 is SQVTM and CDR2 is ANQGSEA. CDR3 coding DNA: TGCAGCGTCCACAGGGAACTCTCTGGAAACACCATATATTTT. This encodes CSVHRELSGNTIYF.

The rearrangement joins TRBV6-6 to TRBJ2-7; 9 nucleotides agree with TRBD1. The V gene's germline CDR1 is MNHNY and CDR2 SVGAGI (reference sequence). With 5 bases clipped from V and 5 bases from J, the junction kept 7 bases outside the gene matches. The CDR3 is made up of 14 amino acids. This chain's CDR3 is CASSKGQGLNEQYF. Written as DNA, the CDR3 is TGTGCCAGCAGTAAGGGACAGGGCTTGAACGAGCAGTACTTC.

The J gene is TRBJ2-5, the V gene TRBV4-1, with D unresolved. Looked up from germline, CDR1 is MGHRA and CDR2 is YSYEKL. The CDR3 runs to 14 residues. V was clipped by 0 bases and J by 2 bases, with 7 bases between them. The DNA for the CDR3 is TGCGCCAGCAGCCAAGATTTGCAGCAAGAGACCCAGTACTTC. Translation gives CASSQDLQQETQYF.

The J gene is TRBJ1-2, the V gene TRBV5-1; tentatively, D is TRBD1 (6 bases). The CDR3 spans 15 residues. V was clipped by 0 bases and J by 1 base, with 10 bases between them. Germline CDR1 reads SGHRS; CDR2 reads YFSETQ. The CDR3 sequence: CASSLVGGLNYGYTF. The CDR3 region has the DNA TGCGCCAGCAGCTTGGTCGGGGGGCTTAACTATGGCTACACCTTC.

This clonotype was counted only a few times. The rearrangement joins TRBV11-1 to TRBJ2-5, with a possible D match to TRBD1 (6 bases). The CDR3 has 15 amino acids. Looked up from germline, CDR1 is SGHAT and CDR2 is FQDESV (reference sequence). V was pared by 2 bases and J by 2 bases, with 12 bases between. CDR3 in DNA: TGTGCCAGCAGCTTACTTGGGGGCCAACAAGAGACCCAGTACTTC. Protein sequence: CASSLLGGQQETQYF. The whole variable domain, remainder taken from reference TRBV11-1 and TRBJ2-5, is EAEVAQSPRYKITEKSQAVAFWCDPISGHATLYWYRQILGQGPELLVQFQDESVVDDSQLPKDRFSAERLKGVDSTLKIQPAELGDSAMYLCASSLLGGQQETQYFGPGTRLLVL.

This clonotype has just a few counts. The rearrangement uses TRBV7-9 and TRBJ2-7; a possible D gene is TRBD1 (6 bases). CDR1 and CDR2 from the germline V gene are SEHNR and FQNEAQ (reference sequence). This CDR3 region has 14 residues. V lost 4 bases, J lost 2 bases, and 12 bases lay in between. CDR3 DNA sequence: TGTGCCAGCAGCTCCCGGGACACTACCTACGAGCAGTACTTC. Translation: CASSSRDTTYEQYF. The entire variable domain, with the rest obtained from reference TRBV7-9 and TRBJ2-7, is as follows: DTGVSQNPRHKITKRGQNVTFRCDPISEHNRLYWYRQTLGQGPEFLTYFQNEAQLEKSRLLSDRFSAERPKGSFSTLEIQRTEQGDSAMYLCASSSRDTTYEQYFGPGTRLTVT.

This chain links TRBV20-1 with TRBJ1-1; no definite D call. Trimming took 3 bases from V and 5 from J, leaving 4 bases between them. Germline V gene lookup returns CDR1 DFQATT and CDR2 SNEGSKA (reference sequence). The CDR3 has 10 residues. The CDR3 protein is CSARATEAFF. DNA of the CDR3: TGCAGTGCTAGGGCGACTGAAGCTTTCTTT.

The chain recombines TRBV20-1 with TRBJ1-1; 7 bases agree with TRBD1. CDR3 length equals 13 residues. Per the germline V gene, CDR1 is DFQATT and CDR2 is SNEGSKA (reference sequence). Germline trimming cut 6 bases from V and 0 bases from J; bases unmatched to any gene: 4. The CDR3 bases are TGCAGTGCCAGTACAGGGGTGAACACTGAAGCTTTCTTT. Translated: CSASTGVNTEAFF.

This chain links TRBV20-1 with TRBJ2-3, with a weak D call TRBD2 (7 bases). The V gene's germline CDR1 is DFQATT and CDR2 SNEGSKA (reference sequence). The CDR3 totals 15 residues. The V end lost 3 bases, the J end lost 3 bases, and 16 bases lay between the germline ends. The CDR3 DNA reads TGCAGTGCTAGCGGGGGGTCGAGGGGGACAGATACGCAGTATTTT. Protein sequence: CSASGGSRGTDTQYF.

Only a few counts were recorded for this clonotype. This chain links TRBV12-3 or TRBV12-4 with TRBJ2-1, with D maybe TRBD2 (6 bases). The closer fit of TRBJ2-5 to the DNA end suggests the J call may be wrong. This CDR3 spans 14 amino acids. DNA for the CDR3: TGTGCCAGCAGTTTAGGGCCGGACTACGAGACCCAGTACTTC. It specifies CASSLGPDYETQYF.

The chain couples TRBV20-1 to TRBJ1-2; a weak D match, TRBD1 (5 bases). CDR3 length: 15 residues. Deletions cut 3 bases from V and 4 bases from J, with 18 bases between. The germline gives CDR1 DFQATT, CDR2 SNEGSKA (reference sequence). CDR3 region: CSASRRGVSGYGYTF. The CDR3 DNA reads TGCAGTGCTAGTAGGAGGGGTGTTAGTGGCTATGGCTACACCTTC.

The V and J genes are TRBV19 and TRBJ2-7; the match to TRBD1 covers 8 bases. The J call may be mistaken, given a closer DNA end match to TRBJ2-5. This CDR3 contains 15 residues. Germline V CDR1 and CDR2: LNHDA, SQIVND (reference sequence). CDR3: CASSSRPTGGETQYF. In DNA form, the CDR3 reads TGTGCCAGTAGTTCGCGGCCCACAGGGGGGGAGACCCAGTACTTC.

The V call is TRBV9, the J call TRBJ1-2, with D unresolved. Deletions cut 0 bases from V and 6 bases from J, with 12 bases between. Germline CDR1 and CDR2: SGDLS and YYNGEE. The CDR3 sequence is 14 residues long. The CDR3 spells CASSVGQEINGYTF. The CDR3 region has the DNA TGTGCCAGCAGCGTAGGGCAAGAAATCAATGGCTACACCTTC.